This T cell receptor (beta chain) was documented in a study of cytomegalovirus exposure and HLA in healthy donors. General study findings and limits: The study put some 150 TCR beta chains on its list as cytomegalovirus-associated.

About this clone: Its antigen is not identified.

The CDR3 contains 15 residues. The V end was cut by 5 bases, the J end by 3 bases, with 17 bases between. The germline V gene has CDR1 SGHRS and CDR2 YFSETQ. Produced via immunoSEQ multiplex PCR; TCRdb's table is partial and in-frame only. The data show 130,000 to 150,000 clones, about 86% seen once. Sequencing used PBMCs. The source is a man between 18 and 29 years old in good health and CMV-seronegative. The genes are TRBV5-1 and TRBJ1-1, with D perhaps matching TRBD1 (5 bases). Here the CDR3 DNA reads TGCGCCAGCAGGGTTTATTGGGGCTGGGACACTGAAGCTTTCTTT. It specifies CASRVYWGWDTEAFF. Filled out from reference TRBV5-1 and TRBJ1-1, the complete variable domain reads KAGVTQTPRYLIKTRGQQVTLSCSPISGHRSVSWYQQTPGQGLQFLFEYFSETQRNKGNFPGRFSGRQFSNSRSEMNVSTLELGDSALYLCASRVYWGWDTEAFFGQGTRLTVV.